This TCR beta chain was retrieved from a study of T cell responses to AZD1222 COVID-19 vaccine. Study in general: Pooled in the analysis were second doses at about 4 or about 12 weeks. Study observations and caveats: As reported, nearly half of all spike-specific TCRs target variant regions that are unmutated. The CD4 TCRs associated with vaccination extended across spike and predominated at 160-218 and 743-854. Among those given AZD1222, only five or six were seropositive at baseline.

Sequencing used immunoSEQ multiplex PCR; TCRdb keeps in-frame clones, though not all of them. This table has tens of thousands of clones, roughly four fifths appearing once. This clone was counted a few times. The target antigen is unknown. The CDR3 has 16 residues. The chain is built from TRBV21-1 and TRBJ1-5. TRBV21-1 is a listed pseudogene. The TCR originated in an adult in good health. Here the sequenced sample was peripheral blood, taken on day 0 of AZD1222 vaccination. The CDR3 coding sequence is TGTGCCAGCAGCAAAGCGCGAAGTGAAGGCAATCAGCCCCAGCATTTT. It codes for CASSKARSEGNQPQHF.